This T cell receptor (beta chain) was sequenced during a study of CD8 T cells in Susac syndrome. In germline, CDR1 is MNHEY, CDR2 SMNVEV (reference sequence). The CDR3 sequence is 13 residues long. Trimming cost V 5 bases and J 3 bases, with 10 bases left between them. This clonotype has just a few counts. Reverse transcription of about 0.45 to 1 ug RNA was carried out with random hexamers. The amplification used immunoSEQ multiplex PCR on TCR beta CDR3; it spanned 54 Vbeta and 13 Jbeta. TCRdb fed the immunoSEQ multiplex PCR reads into MiXCR, producing one record per CDR3 protein. This sample yields 250,000 to 300,000 distinct CDR3 sequences, of which about 88% are seen a single time; about 0.11% belongs to the top ten.

Sequences were obtained from CD8+ T cells from PBMCs. This TCR derives from a human donor with multiple sclerosis. The rearrangement joins TRBV27 to TRBJ1-1, with D perhaps matching TRBD1 (6 bases). The CDR3: CASSVDRYTEAFF. Here the CDR3 DNA reads TGTGCCAGCAGTGTTGACAGGTACACTGAAGCTTTCTTT.